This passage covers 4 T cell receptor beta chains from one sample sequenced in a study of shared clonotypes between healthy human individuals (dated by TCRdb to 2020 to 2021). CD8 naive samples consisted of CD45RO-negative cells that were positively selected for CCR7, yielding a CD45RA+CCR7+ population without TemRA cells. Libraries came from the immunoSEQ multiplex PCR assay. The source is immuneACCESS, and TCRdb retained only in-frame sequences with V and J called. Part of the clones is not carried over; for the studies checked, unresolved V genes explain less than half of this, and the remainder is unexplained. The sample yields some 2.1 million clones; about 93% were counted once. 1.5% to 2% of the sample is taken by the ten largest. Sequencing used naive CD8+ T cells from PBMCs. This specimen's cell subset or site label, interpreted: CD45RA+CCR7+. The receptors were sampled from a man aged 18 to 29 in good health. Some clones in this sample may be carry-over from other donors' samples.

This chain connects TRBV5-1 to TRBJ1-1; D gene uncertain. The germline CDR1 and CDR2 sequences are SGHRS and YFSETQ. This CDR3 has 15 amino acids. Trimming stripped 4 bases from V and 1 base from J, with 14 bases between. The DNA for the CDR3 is TGCGCCAGCAGCGCCCGGCTGGGGAGGAACACTGAAGCTTTCTTT. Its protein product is CASSARLGRNTEAFF.

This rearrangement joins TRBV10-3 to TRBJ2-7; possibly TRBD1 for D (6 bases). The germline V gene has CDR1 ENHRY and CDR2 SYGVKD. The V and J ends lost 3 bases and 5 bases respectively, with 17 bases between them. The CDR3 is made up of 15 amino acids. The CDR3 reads CAISESTYEGDEQYF. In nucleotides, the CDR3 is TGTGCCATCAGTGAATCAACCTACGAGGGGGACGAGCAGTACTTC.

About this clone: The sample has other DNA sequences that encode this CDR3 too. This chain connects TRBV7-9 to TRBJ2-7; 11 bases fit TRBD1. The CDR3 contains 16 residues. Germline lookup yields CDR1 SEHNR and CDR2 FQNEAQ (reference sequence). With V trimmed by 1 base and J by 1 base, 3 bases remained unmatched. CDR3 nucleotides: TGTGCCAGCAGCTTAGTAGGACAGGGGGCTTCCTACGAGCAGTACTTC. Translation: CASSLVGQGASYEQYF. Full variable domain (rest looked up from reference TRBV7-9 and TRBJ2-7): DTGVSQNPRHKITKRGQNVTFRCDPISEHNRLYWYRQTLGQGPEFLTYFQNEAQLEKSRLLSDRFSAERPKGSFSTLEIQRTEQGDSAMYLCASSLVGQGASYEQYFGPGTRLTVT.

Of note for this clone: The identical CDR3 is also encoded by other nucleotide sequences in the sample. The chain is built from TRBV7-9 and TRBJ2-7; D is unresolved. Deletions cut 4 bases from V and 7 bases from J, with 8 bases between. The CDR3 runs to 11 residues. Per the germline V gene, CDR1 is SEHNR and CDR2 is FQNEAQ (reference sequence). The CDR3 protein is CASSSGSEQYF. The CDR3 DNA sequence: TGTGCCAGCAGCTCCGGTTCGGAGCAGTACTTC.